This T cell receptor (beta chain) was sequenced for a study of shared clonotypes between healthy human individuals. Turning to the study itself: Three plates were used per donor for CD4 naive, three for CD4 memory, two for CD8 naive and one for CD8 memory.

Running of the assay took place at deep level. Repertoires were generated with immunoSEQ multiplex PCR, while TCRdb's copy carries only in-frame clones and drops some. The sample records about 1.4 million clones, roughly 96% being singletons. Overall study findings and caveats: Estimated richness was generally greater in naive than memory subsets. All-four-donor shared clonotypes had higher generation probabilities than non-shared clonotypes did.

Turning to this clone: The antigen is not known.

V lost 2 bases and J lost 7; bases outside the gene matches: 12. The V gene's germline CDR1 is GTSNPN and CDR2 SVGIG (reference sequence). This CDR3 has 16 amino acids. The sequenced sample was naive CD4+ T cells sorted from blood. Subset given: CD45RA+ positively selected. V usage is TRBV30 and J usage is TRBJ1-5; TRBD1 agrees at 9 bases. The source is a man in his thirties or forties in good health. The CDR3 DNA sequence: TGTGCCTGGAGTCAGATCGGACAGGGGAATCGACAGCCCCAGCATTTT. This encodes CAWSQIGQGNRQPQHF.